This passage covers 9 T cell receptor beta chains from one sample sequenced in a study of neurological immune-mediated disorders. TCRdb passed the 5' RACE reads through MiXCR, listing each CDR3 protein once. This sample has tens of thousands of distinct CDR3 sequences, with roughly a tenth found just once. Time point of the sample: longitudinal time-point 1 (baseline). The sample consisted of PBMCs. Receptor source: a man younger than 40 in good health.

This clonotype was counted ten times or more. This chain connects TRBV25-1 to TRBJ2-4; D is perhaps TRBD2 (5 bases). V shed 3 bases and J shed 0 bases, with 9 bases lying between them. The CDR3 has 15 residues. Germline CDR1 and CDR2: MGHDK and SYGVNS. CDR3 in amino acids: CASSDPGLAKNIQYF. In DNA, the CDR3 is TGTGCCAGCAGTGACCCTGGACTAGCCAAAAACATTCAGTACTTC. The full variable domain, in which reference TRBV25-1 and TRBJ2-4 provide the parts outside the CDR3, is EADIYQTPRYLVIGTGKKITLECSQTMGHDKMYWYQQDPGMELHLIHYSYGVNSTEKGDLSSESTVSRIRTEHFPLTLESARPSHTSQYLCASSDPGLAKNIQYFGAGTRLSVL.

This clonotype was observed many times. The chain has TRBV5-6 and TRBJ2-3; D might be TRBD1 (6 bases). CDR1 and CDR2 from the germline V gene are SGHDT and YYEEEE. With 4 bases removed from V and 10 bases from J, the gap between germline ends came to 16 bases. This CDR3 is built from 13 residues. CDR3 sequence reads: CASSLTKGDPQYF. CDR3 nucleotides: TGTGCCAGCAGCCTGACAAAGGGGGATCCGCAGTATTTT.

The chain joins TRBV30 to TRBJ2-2; possible D gene TRBD1, 6 bases. The CDR3 length is 15 residues. Trimming removed 2 bases at V and 5 bases at J, with 15 bases between. Germline-derived CDR1 and CDR2 are GTSNPN and SVGIG (reference sequence). Here the CDR3 reads CAWSRMAGETGELFF. CDR3 sequence (DNA): TGTGCCTGGAGTAGGATGGCAGGGGAAACCGGGGAGCTGTTTTTT.

The table lists this clonotype with many counts. V usage is TRBV6-1 and J usage is TRBJ2-2; D is possibly TRBD1 or TRBD2 (5 bases each). The germline gives CDR1 MNHNS, CDR2 SASEGT. The length of the CDR3 is 14 residues. Between the trimmed V and J ends, which lost 5 bases and 0 bases, there was a span of 7 bases. CDR3 in amino acids: CASSRGPNTGELFF. The CDR3 DNA is TGTGCCAGCAGTAGGGGACCGAACACCGGGGAGCTGTTTTTT.

This clonotype was counted ten times or more. The rearrangement links TRBV3-1 to TRBJ2-7; 8 bases line up with TRBD2. With V trimmed by 0 bases and J by 2 bases, 3 bases remained unmatched. The CDR3 length is 15 residues. CDR1 LGHDT and CDR2 YNNKEL come from the germline V gene (reference sequence). CDR3: CASSQEGTRAYEQYF. CDR3 nucleotide sequence: TGTGCCAGCAGCCAAGAGGGGACTAGAGCCTACGAGCAGTACTTC.

This clonotype is labeled as medium-sized (0.01 to 0.1%). The chain joins TRBV28 to TRBJ2-2; possibly TRBD1 for D (7 bases). The ends were cut back, 8 bases at V and 2 bases at J, with 12 bases in the middle. Germline CDR1 and CDR2: MDHEN and SYDVKM. There are 14 residues in the CDR3. In DNA, the CDR3 is TGTGCCAGCGGGGGGACAGTCAACACCGGGGAGCTGTTTTTT. Its protein is CASGGTVNTGELFF.

This clonotype was seen repeatedly, ten times or more. The genes are TRBV5-1 and TRBJ2-7; D is tentatively TRBD1 or TRBD2 (5 bases each). The germline V gene encodes CDR1 SGHRS and CDR2 YFSETQ. V was trimmed by 4 bases and J by 0 bases, leaving 14 bases between them. The CDR3 consists of 15 residues. CDR3 loop: CASSLFGGDSYEQYF. The CDR3 bases are TGCGCCAGCAGCCTGTTTGGGGGAGACTCCTACGAGCAGTACTTC. The full variable domain, its missing parts supplied by reference TRBV5-1 and TRBJ2-7, is KAGVTQTPRYLIKTRGQQVTLSCSPISGHRSVSWYQQTPGQGLQFLFEYFSETQRNKGNFPGRFSGRQFSNSRSEMNVSTLELGDSALYLCASSLFGGDSYEQYFGPGTRLTVT.

This clonotype was detected ten times or more. V gene TRBV5-1 combines with J gene TRBJ1-6; D gene uncertain. Germline V gene sequence: CDR1 SGHRS, CDR2 YFSETQ. Trimming removed 2 bases at V and 8 bases at J, with 11 bases between. The CDR3 consists of 14 residues. CDR3 in DNA: TGCGCCAGCAGCTTACAAGGGAGCTATTCACCCCTCCACTTT. It codes for CASSLQGSYSPLHF.

This clonotype was seen a handful of times. This chain links TRBV3-1 with TRBJ1-1; no clear D gene. Germline CDR1 reads LGHDT; CDR2 reads YNNKEL (reference sequence). Trimming cost V 0 bases and J 1 base, with 9 bases left between them. The CDR3 loop spans 15 amino acids. The CDR3, as DNA: TGTGCCAGCAGCCAAGAATGGACCCAGAACACTGAAGCTTTCTTT. This encodes CASSQEWTQNTEAFF.